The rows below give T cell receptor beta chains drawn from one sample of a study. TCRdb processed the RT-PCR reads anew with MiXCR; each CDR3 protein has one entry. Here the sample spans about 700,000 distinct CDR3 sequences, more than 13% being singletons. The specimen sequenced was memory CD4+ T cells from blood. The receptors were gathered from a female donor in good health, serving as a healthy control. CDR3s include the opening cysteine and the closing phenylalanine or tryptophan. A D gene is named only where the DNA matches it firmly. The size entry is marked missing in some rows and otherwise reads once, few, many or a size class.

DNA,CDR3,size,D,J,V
TGCGCCAGCAGCCTAGTTAGCGGGAGATTTAACACCGGGGAGCTGTTTTTT,CASSLVSGRFNTGELFF,.,TRBD2,TRBJ2-2,TRBV4-3
TGTGCCAGCAGTAACTTTGAACAGGGCGTAAAAGATACGCAGTATTTT,CASSNFEQGVKDTQYF,few,.,TRBJ2-3,TRBV6-2/TRBV6-3
TGTGCCAGCAGGGTACAGGGTGGGGGGGATACGCAGTATTTT,CASRVQGGGDTQYF,few,.,TRBJ2-3,TRBV28
TGTGCCAGCAGCGTAGTAGGGCTAGCGGGAGTTGATGAGCAGTTCTTC,CASSVVGLAGVDEQFF,.,TRBD2,TRBJ2-1,TRBV9
TGTGCCAGCAGTTTACCCACGACAGGGACCGAGCAGTACTTC,CASSLPTTGTEQYF,many,TRBD1,TRBJ2-7,TRBV12-3/TRBV12-4
TGTGCCATCAGTAAGGGGGATGAGGGCACTGAAGCTTTCTTT,CAISKGDEGTEAFF,few,.,TRBJ1-1,TRBV10-3
TGCAGTGCCCCTAGCGGTAACTCCTACGAGCAGTACTTC,CSAPSGNSYEQYF,few,TRBD2,TRBJ2-7,TRBV20-1
TGTGCCTGGAGTGCTTACAGGGCCTATGGCTACACCTTC,CAWSAYRAYGYTF,.,.,TRBJ1-2,TRBV30
TGTGCCAGCAGTTTAAGAAGCCGGGAGCTGTTTTTT,CASSLRSRELFF,few,.,TRBJ2-2,TRBV28
TGCAGTGCTAGTGGCCAGAATAATTCACCCCTCCACTTT,CSASGQNNSPLHF,few,.,TRBJ1-6,TRBV20-1
TGTGCCAGCAGCAAAAAACAGGGCATCACTGAAGCTTTCTTT,CASSKKQGITEAFF,few,.,TRBJ1-1,TRBV12-3/TRBV12-4
TGTGCCAGCAGTTTATATACAGGGGGCGATTCCTACAATGAGCAGTTCTTC,CASSLYTGGDSYNEQFF,.,TRBD1,TRBJ2-1,TRBV27
TGTGCCAGCATCCCGGGGCAGGGGAGCAATCAGCCCCAGCATTTT,CASIPGQGSNQPQHF,few,.,TRBJ1-5,TRBV6-6
TGCGCCAGCAGACCACAGGGGGCCCAAGAGACCCAGTACTTC,CASRPQGAQETQYF,many,TRBD1,TRBJ2-5,TRBV5-1
TGTGCCAGCAGCCCCCGGGTCGGGACAGAGAGCTACGAGCAGTACTTC,CASSPRVGTESYEQYF,.,TRBD1,TRBJ2-7,TRBV7-2
TGCAGTGCTTGGGGACGTCAGGAGACCCAGTACTTC,CSAWGRQETQYF,few,.,TRBJ2-5,TRBV20-1
TGTGCCAGCAGCTTAGTGTCGCAGAACACCGGGGAGCTGTTTTTT,CASSLVSQNTGELFF,many,.,TRBJ2-2,TRBV7-6
TGCAGTGCTAGAGATAATTTTGACAGAAGCACAGATACGCAGTATTTT,CSARDNFDRSTDTQYF,many,.,TRBJ2-3,TRBV20-1
TGTGCCAGCAGCCAAGGACGGCTGGGCACTGAAGCTTTCTTT,CASSQGRLGTEAFF,many,.,TRBJ1-1,TRBV12-3/TRBV12-4
TGCGCCAGCAGCCCTCAGGGGGCCCTGAACACTGAAGCTTTCTTT,CASSPQGALNTEAFF,many,TRBD1,TRBJ1-1,TRBV5-1
TGTGCCAGCAGTTACTCGAAATTAAGTTTACAGGACAATCAGCCCCAGCATTTT,CASSYSKLSLQDNQPQHF,.,.,TRBJ1-5,TRBV6-2/TRBV6-3
TGTGCCAGCAGTTACCCGGGACAGGGGAACACTGAAGCTTTCTTT,CASSYPGQGNTEAFF,few,TRBD1,TRBJ1-1,TRBV6-6
TGTGCCAGCAGCTTAGCGGTGGTTGGGAACACTGAAGCTTTCTTT,CASSLAVVGNTEAFF,few,.,TRBJ1-1,TRBV7-2
TGTGCCAGCAGCTTAAGGTTAGCCACTGAAGCTTTCTTT,CASSLRLATEAFF,.,.,TRBJ1-1,TRBV11-2
TGTGCCATCACCGGACAGGGAGAAAGTGGCTACACCTTC,CAITGQGESGYTF,few,TRBD1,TRBJ1-2,TRBV10-3
TGTGCCAGCAGCCCCACCACAGGACAGAACGAGCAGTACTTC,CASSPTTGQNEQYF,few,.,TRBJ2-7,TRBV11-2
TGTGCCAGCAGTGAACGGGGACAGCAAACGACCCAGTACTTC,CASSERGQQTTQYF,.,TRBD1,TRBJ2-5,TRBV2